The clone carrying this TCR beta chain was observed a handful of times. This record belongs to a study of blood T cell repertoires in COVID-19. About the research overall: Specimens from acute and convalescent COVID-19 originated in the United States, Italy and Spain. From T cells, B-cell-depleted T cells, or PBMCs came the material, which was cDNA or gDNA.

In the authors' methods: Estimation of nucleated cell counts relied on the amplification of reference gene primers. TCRdb's copy holds only in-frame clones and misses some; the assay was immunoSEQ multiplex PCR. D and trimming come from the DNA, and the V and J calls and clone size come from that table. The sample has around 100,000 clones; approximately 81% are singletons. CDR3 length: 15 residues. Between the trimmed V and J ends, which lost 4 bases and 6 bases, there was a span of 19 bases. CDR1 and CDR2 from the germline V gene are MNHEY and SVGAGI. The origin of this receptor is a human donor in a cohort sampled during active COVID-19. This chain connects TRBV6-5 to TRBJ2-7; D is perhaps TRBD2 (6 bases). The sequenced sample was peripheral blood. The CDR3 loop is CASSSPSRESGEQYF. The DNA of the CDR3 is TGTGCCAGCAGTTCCCCCTCCCGGGAGTCAGGCGAGCAGTACTTC.